Reported below is one TCR delta chain. This sample includes further DNA sequences coding for the same CDR3. This record comes from a study of gamma-delta T cells after stem cell transplantation. Germline CDR1 and CDR2: GEAIGNYY and EKD. V was clipped by 2 bases and J by 0 bases; unmatched bases: 12. This CDR3 comprises 19 residues. TCRdb processed the RT-PCR reads again with the CATT caller. This table holds 2,600 or so delta-chain clones, less than 45% found once. Sequencing used gamma-delta T cells. The source of this sequence is a human donor. It is not recorded whose cells these are; they may come from a transplant donor. The chain has TRDV2 and TRDJ1; 12 nucleotides align to TRDD3. The CDR3, as DNA: TGTGCCTGTGACAACGTCGTGCTGGGGGATACGGCGTACACCGATAAACTCATCTTT. Its protein is CACDNVVLGDTAYTDKLIF.